These 2 T cell receptor beta chains were sequenced from one sample in a study of shared clonotypes between healthy human individuals. Profiling relied on immunoSEQ multiplex PCR, and the TCRdb table lists in-frame clones only, not all of them. The data show under 550,000 clones, about 96% seen once. Source material: naive CD4+ T cells sorted from blood. Indicated subset: CD45RA+ positively selected. These receptors came from a woman in her twenties or thirties in good health.

The genes are TRBV5-1 and TRBJ1-1; no definite D call. The germline V gene encodes CDR1 SGHRS and CDR2 YFSETQ. Deletions cut 0 bases from V and 1 base from J, with 10 bases between. This CDR3 contains 15 residues. The CDR3 loop reads CASSLGAATNTEAFF. In DNA, the CDR3 is TGCGCCAGCAGCTTGGGGGCAGCGACGAACACTGAAGCTTTCTTT.

The chain recombines TRBV25-1 with TRBJ2-3; TRBD2 aligns across 7 bases. The CDR3 is made up of 13 amino acids. Germline V gives CDR1 MGHDK, CDR2 SYGVNS. Trimming took 6 bases from V and 3 from J; bases not matched to a gene: 3. The CDR3 loop reads CASRLAGTDTQYF. CDR3 in DNA: TGTGCCAGCAGGTTAGCGGGTACAGATACGCAGTATTTT.